This entry lists 7 T cell receptor beta chains sequenced from one sample in a study of cytomegalovirus exposure and HLA in healthy donors. In the PCR, 60 Vbeta and 13 Jbeta primers were used. Sequenced by immunoSEQ multiplex PCR; TCRdb stores in-frame clones only, minus some. Of 150,000 to 170,000 clones listed, around 75% are singletons. The sequenced sample was PBMCs. All receptors come from a man in his late teens or twenties in good health and CMV-seronegative.

This clone was observed a few times. The chain uses TRBV21-1 and TRBJ2-3; TRBD1 was called by the table and not checked on the DNA. TRBV21-1 is noted as a pseudogene. The CDR3 is made up of 13 amino acids. This CDR3 is CASPGGEEDTQYF. The DNA of the CDR3 is TGTGCCAGTCCAGGGGGTGAGGAAGATACGCAGTATTTT.

This chain joins TRBV5-1 and TRBJ2-1, with 13 bases matching TRBD2. CDR1 and CDR2 from the germline V gene are SGHRS and YFSETQ. Germline trimming cut 0 bases from V and 8 bases from J; bases unmatched to any gene: 5. The CDR3 is 16 residues long. CDR3 protein: CASSLGGTSGIYEQFF. Written as DNA, the CDR3 is TGCGCCAGCAGCTTGGGTGGGACTAGCGGGATCTATGAGCAGTTCTTC.

This chain connects TRBV6-6 to TRBJ1-5; 12 positions match TRBD1. Trimming took 7 bases from V and 6 from J; bases not matched to a gene: 10. Germline lookup yields CDR1 MNHNY and CDR2 SVGAGI (reference sequence). The CDR3 has 16 residues. The CDR3 DNA reads TGTGCCAGCACCGACGCGGGACAGGGGGCGAGTCAGCCCCAGCATTTT. Translation gives CASTDAGQGASQPQHF.

The rearrangement joins TRBV7-2 to TRBJ2-3, with a weak D call TRBD2 (5 bases). Germline values: CDR1 SGHTA, CDR2 FQGNSA. The V and J ends lost 5 bases and 6 bases respectively, with 24 bases between them. This CDR3 is 17 amino acids long. CDR3 sequence: CASSPAGNTRGGDTQYF. The CDR3 nucleotides read TGTGCCAGCAGCCCCGCCGGGAATACTCGAGGTGGGGATACGCAGTATTTT.

The chain is built from TRBV10-1 and TRBJ2-1; 8 positions match TRBD1. V dropped 5 bases and J dropped 8; count of bases not matched to a gene: 11. The CDR3 totals 15 residues. The germline gives CDR1 WNHNN, CDR2 SYGVQD (reference sequence). The CDR3: CASSQGASGEHEQFF. The CDR3, as DNA: TGCGCCAGCAGTCAGGGGGCTAGTGGCGAGCATGAGCAGTTCTTC.

This chain uses TRBV18 with TRBJ1-5, with D unresolved. Germline CDR1 is KGHSH and CDR2 is LQKENI. This CDR3 is 14 amino acids long. The V end lost 4 bases, the J end lost 5 bases, and 12 bases lay between the germline ends. The DNA of the CDR3 is TGTGCCAGCTCACTACAAGAGGGAGATCAGCCCCAGCATTTT. Protein product: CASSLQEGDQPQHF.

This clone showed up just once. V gene TRBV5-6 combines with J gene TRBJ1-1; D perhaps matches TRBD1 (6 bases). V lost 4 bases and J 6 bases, leaving 22 bases between the germline ends. There are 16 residues in the CDR3. Germline V gene sequence: CDR1 SGHDT, CDR2 YYEEEE. CDR3 sequence: CASSGGAGTGVSEAFF. The CDR3 bases are TGTGCCAGCAGCGGGGGGGCAGGGACGGGGGTTTCTGAAGCTTTCTTT.